This TCR beta chain stems from a study of cytomegalovirus exposure and HLA in healthy donors. The PCR made use of 60 Vbeta and 13 Jbeta primers. TCRdb's table, derived via immunoSEQ multiplex PCR, lists solely in-frame clones and lacks some. The sample lists approximately 210,000 clones, about 85% seen once, with 10% in the top ten. The sample holds many counts of this clone. Per the germline V gene, CDR1 is MNHEY and CDR2 is SVGAGI. CDR3 length equals 15 residues. V lost 3 bases to trimming and J lost 5 bases, with 16 bases between them. The sequencing input was PBMCs. This chain joins TRBV6-5 and TRBJ1-1; TRBD1 might be the D (6 bases). This receptor was identified in a woman aged 45-59 years in good health and CMV-seropositive. The CDR3 sequence: CASSYRQVFWTEAFF. The CDR3 bases are TGTGCCAGCAGTTATCGACAGGTTTTCTGGACTGAAGCTTTCTTT.